This T cell receptor (beta chain) was recorded in a study of blood T cell repertoires in COVID-19 (dated by TCRdb to 2018 to 2020). Study-wide context: The collaborator samples originated in the United States, Italy and Spain and spanned the acute and convalescent phases of COVID-19. The material from the prospective study consisted of cDNA or gDNA derived from T cells, B-cell-depleted T cells, or PBMCs. The dataset comprised deeply sampled blood TCRbeta repertoires from subjects exposed to, actively infected with, or recovered from COVID-19. The repertoires were released in a freely available public database intended as a resource for research on the immune response to SARS-CoV-2. The samples were drawn from two sources: the first 160 participants of the ongoing ImmuneRACE study, and 1,200 or so subjects contributed by 6 global collaborators. Sample metadata almost always included a de-identified subject ID, COVID-19 status, age in years and sex. Where available, HLA class I and class II types were taken from metadata supplied by the sample provider and were not determined by assay-based typing.

The research as a whole found: How much clinical and demographic metadata was included differed by source and by participant, and the metadata was provided uncurated.

Whole blood was collected in K2EDTA tubes by collaborating institutions according to the institutions' own protocols. For TCRbeta analysis, collaborators shipped samples as frozen whole blood, isolated PBMCs, or DNA extracted from either of those sample types. This clone was seen only a few times. What antigen it recognizes has not been identified. No base quality information exists; no much larger clone differs at one position. Reading from cysteine to phenylalanine, the CDR3 counts 14 amino acids. CDR3 DNA only is kept here, 42 bases in frame from base 1. As encoded in the germline V gene, CDR1 is LGHNA while CDR2 is YSLEER. V and J are truncated by 0 bases and 7 bases respectively, leaving an intervening sequence of 13 bases. The immunoSEQ Assay, a bias-controlled multiplex PCR, was used to amplify TCRbeta CDR3 regions from genomic DNA. In the paper's pipeline: Within the assay, amplification of reference gene primers was used to estimate how many nucleated cells each sample contained. To quantify the absolute abundance of each unique TCRbeta CDR3 rearrangement, sequence reads were collapsed and filtered. For each sample, productive Simpson clonality was calculated as the square root of Simpson's diversity index across productive rearrangements. Drawn from immuneACCESS, this table holds only the in-frame rearrangements with V and J called that TCRdb kept. Clones are partly lost; checked studies trace under half to an unresolved V gene and leave the rest unexplained. From that table come the V and J calls and clone size; the DNA was used to work out D and trimming. The sample table records approximately 12,000 clones; approximately 88% of these occur just once. 9.5% to 12% of the sample is in the top ten clones.

What was sequenced was peripheral blood. The TCR sequence derives from a human donor in a cohort sampled during active COVID-19. The rearranged segments are TRBV4-3 and TRBJ2-7, with the D gene not clear enough to name. At the DNA level, the sequence is TGCGCCAGCAGCCAAGATCGCACGAGCTGGGAGCAGTACTTC. Its coded protein is CASSQDRTSWEQYF.